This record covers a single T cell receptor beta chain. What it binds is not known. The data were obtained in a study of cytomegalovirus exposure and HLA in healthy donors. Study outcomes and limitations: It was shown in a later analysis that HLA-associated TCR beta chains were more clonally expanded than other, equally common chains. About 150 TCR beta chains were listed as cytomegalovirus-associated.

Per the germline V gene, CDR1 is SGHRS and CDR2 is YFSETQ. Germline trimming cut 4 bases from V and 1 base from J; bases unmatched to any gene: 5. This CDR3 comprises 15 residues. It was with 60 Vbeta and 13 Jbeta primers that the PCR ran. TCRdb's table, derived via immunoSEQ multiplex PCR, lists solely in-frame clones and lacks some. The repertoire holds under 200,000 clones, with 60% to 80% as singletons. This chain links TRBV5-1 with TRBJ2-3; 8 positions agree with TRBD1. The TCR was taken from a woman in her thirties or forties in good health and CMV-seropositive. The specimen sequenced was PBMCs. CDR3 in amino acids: CASSRGQGGTDTQYF. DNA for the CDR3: TGCGCCAGCAGCCGCGGACAGGGCGGCACAGATACGCAGTATTTT.